This TCR beta chain was sequenced for a study of T-cell memory formation after mild COVID-19. Regarding the study as a whole: Some SARS-CoV-2-responding clones were already detected in memory before infection. Clones that shrank (day 15 to 85) were balanced CD4/CD8, whereas later expanders leaned CD4+.

TCRdb reprocessed the 5' RACE reads via MiXCR and lists one record per CDR3 protein. The data show fewer than 650,000 distinct CDR3 sequences, 15% to 20% seen once. Details on this clonotype: What it recognizes is unknown.

Trimming took off 4 bases at V and 10 bases at J, with 12 bases between the two ends. This CDR3 region has 12 residues. Germline V gene data show CDR1 as SGHNT and CDR2 as YYREEE (reference sequence). Sequenced material: PBMCs or a T cell subset sorted from them (not recorded which). The sequence derives from an adult woman who had mild COVID-19 (a few samples of this study predate the infection). Cell type and time point are not known. The chain combines TRBV5-4 with TRBJ2-1, with D tentatively TRBD2 (5 bases). The CDR3 here is CASSGGSVEQFF. The DNA of the CDR3 is TGTGCCAGCAGCGGCGGTAGCGTCGAGCAGTTCTTC.